This T cell receptor beta chain was obtained from a study of blood T cell repertoires in COVID-19. Whole-study context: Italy, Spain and the United States were the sources of the convalescent and acute COVID-19 samples. PBMCs, B-cell-depleted T cells, or T cells were the source of the cDNA or gDNA that made up the material.

Living in 24 US areas, the participants were between roughly 18 and 90 years of age. This CDR3 comprises 12 residues. V was shortened by 1 base and J by 7 bases, with 7 bases between the two germline ends. The authors' processing: Amplification with reference gene primers provided the estimates of nucleated cell counts. Clones were sequenced by immunoSEQ multiplex PCR, and TCRdb holds only the in-frame ones, with some missing. That table gives V, J and clone size, and the DNA gave D and trimming. The sample comprises more than 250,000 clones, 80% to 90% of which are singletons, and about 10% rests with the top ten.

The sequence came from a woman between 18 and 30 years old who had recovered from COVID-19. The rearrangement uses TRBV12-3 or TRBV12-4 and TRBJ1-2; D gene uncertain. Specimen: PBMCs or T cells enriched from blood (not recorded which). The CDR3 nucleotides read TGTGCCAGCAGTTTAGGGGGAGCTGGCTACACCTTC. It encodes CASSLGGAGYTF.